The 26 T cell receptor beta chains below all came from one sample that was sequenced in a study of blood T cell repertoires in COVID-19. TCRdb keeps only in-frame clones here, not all; method: immunoSEQ multiplex PCR. Of roughly 64,000 clones listed, around 80% are singletons. Sample: peripheral blood. The receptors here all came from a man in his fifties or sixties with COVID-19, enrolled during active disease.

This chain joins TRBV6-6 and TRBJ1-1; D possibly corresponds to TRBD1 (5 bases). V lost 6 bases to trimming and J lost 0 bases, with 8 bases between them. The CDR3 is 13 amino acids. CDR1 MNHNY and CDR2 SVGAGI come from the germline V gene (reference sequence). The CDR3 reads CASRGRVNTEAFF. DNA for the CDR3: TGTGCCAGCAGAGGCAGGGTGAACACTGAAGCTTTCTTT.

The chain couples TRBV20-1 to TRBJ2-5, with a tentative D call TRBD2 (5 bases). Per the germline V gene, CDR1 is DFQATT and CDR2 is SNEGSKA (reference sequence). This CDR3 contains 12 residues. Deletions cut 3 bases from V and 3 bases from J, with 8 bases between. The CDR3 DNA is TGCAGTGCTAGTTGGGGAGAAGAGACCCAGTACTTC. As protein: CSASWGEETQYF.

The gene calls are TRBV5-1 and TRBJ2-2; TRBD2 aligns across 10 bases. The V and J ends lost 2 bases and 7 bases, in that order; junction bases with no gene match: 8. The CDR3 totals 16 residues. Germline values: CDR1 SGHRS, CDR2 YFSETQ. CDR3 bases: TGCGCCAGCAGCTTCCTAGCGGGAGAGTTAAGCGGGGAGCTGTTTTTT. This sequence encodes CASSFLAGELSGELFF.

This chain joins TRBV3-1 (or the pseudogene TRBV3-2) and TRBJ2-7, with 11 bases that match TRBD2. Losses at the gene ends were 5 bases for V and 1 base for J; bases not matched to a gene: 7. This CDR3 is 16 amino acids long. Per germline, CDR1 LGHDT and CDR2 YNNKEL (reference sequence). CDR3 in amino acids: CASSGRLAGLSYEQYF. The CDR3 DNA sequence: TGTGCCAGCAGCGGACGACTAGCGGGACTATCCTACGAGCAGTACTTC.

The V and J genes are TRBV14 and TRBJ2-1, with 11 nucleotides matching TRBD2. V shed 3 bases, J shed 9 bases, and the junction held 7 bases outside the gene matches. CDR1 is SGHDN and CDR2 is FVKESK in the germline V gene. This CDR3 region has 15 residues. The CDR3 loop reads CASSHLSGRGGEQFF. The CDR3 nucleotides are TGTGCCAGCAGCCATCTTAGCGGGAGGGGAGGTGAGCAGTTCTTC.

The chain joins TRBV7-9 to TRBJ2-1; D not resolved. CDR1 and CDR2 (germline): SEHNR, FQNEAQ (reference sequence). This CDR3 is 11 amino acids long. The V end was cut by 3 bases, the J end by 7 bases, with 4 bases between. The CDR3 coding sequence is TGTGCCAGCAGCTTTCAGAATGAGCAGTTCTTC. As protein: CASSFQNEQFF.

The chain has TRBV19 and TRBJ2-3; D might be TRBD2 (5 bases). CDR3 length equals 12 residues. The germline V gene has CDR1 LNHDA and CDR2 SQIVND (reference sequence). V was pared by 7 bases and J by 4 bases, with 9 bases between. CDR3 amino acids: CASTSEADTQYF. The CDR3 DNA reads as TGTGCCAGTACGTCGGAGGCAGATACGCAGTATTTT.

This clone was found many times. J is TRBJ2-3 and V is TRBV3-1 (or the pseudogene TRBV3-2); 12 bases fit TRBD2. Trimming took 0 bases from V and 2 from J; bases not matched to a gene: 3. Germline values: CDR1 LGHDT, CDR2 YNNKEL (reference sequence). The CDR3 runs to 17 residues. CDR3 residues: CASSQELAGGLTDTQYF. DNA for the CDR3: TGTGCCAGCAGCCAAGAACTAGCGGGAGGTCTCACAGATACGCAGTATTTT.

The chain combines TRBV20-1 with TRBJ2-3; 7 nucleotides agree with TRBD2. The CDR3 is 14 residues long. V lost 3 bases, J lost 1 base, and 4 bases stayed unmatched. Germline CDR1 reads DFQATT; CDR2 reads SNEGSKA (reference sequence). As DNA, the CDR3 is TGCAGTGCTAGTTGGAGCGGGGGCACAGATACGCAGTATTTT. Translation gives CSASWSGGTDTQYF.

This clone was observed once. This chain joins TRBV19 and TRBJ1-6; the D gene is possibly TRBD1 (6 bases). The CDR3 runs 12 residues. V dropped 6 bases and J dropped 15 bases, with 15 bases sitting between them. Germline-derived CDR1 and CDR2 are LNHDA and SQIVND (reference sequence). The CDR3 sequence is CASRSDRMGLHF. CDR3 bases: TGTGCCAGTAGATCCGACAGGATGGGCCTCCACTTT.

The chain uses TRBV19 and TRBJ1-5; weak D call: TRBD1 (5 bases). The V end lost 9 bases, the J end lost 1 base, and 13 bases lay between the germline ends. This CDR3 has 14 residues. Looked up from germline, CDR1 is LNHDA and CDR2 is SQIVND (reference sequence). CDR3 protein: CASWGGASNQPQHF. CDR3 in DNA: TGTGCCAGCTGGGGAGGGGCGAGCAATCAGCCCCAGCATTTT.

A few counts support this clone. V and J are TRBV27 and TRBJ1-5; tentative D call: TRBD1 (6 bases). With 2 bases removed from V and 6 bases from J, the gap between germline ends came to 17 bases. The CDR3 length is 16 residues. Per the germline V gene, CDR1 is MNHEY and CDR2 is SMNVEV (reference sequence). This chain's CDR3 is CASSLGGRGLGQPQHF. In DNA form, the CDR3 reads TGTGCCAGCAGTTTAGGCGGCAGGGGCCTCGGTCAGCCCCAGCATTTT.

V usage is TRBV7-9 and J usage is TRBJ1-3, with D possibly matching TRBD1 (6 bases). The germline CDR1 and CDR2 sequences are SEHNR and FQNEAQ (reference sequence). CDR3 size: 17 residues. V was pared by 4 bases and J by 2 bases, with 18 bases between. The CDR3 loop reads CASSSRPQGLAGNTIYF. The CDR3 coding sequence is TGTGCCAGCAGCTCCCGTCCCCAGGGGCTGGCTGGAAACACCATATATTTT.

This clone showed up just once. The chain carries TRBV7-6 and TRBJ2-6, with D maybe TRBD2 (6 bases). The CDR3 runs to 19 residues. Germline V gene lookup returns CDR1 SGHVS and CDR2 FNYEAQ. V was clipped by 5 bases and J by 0 bases, with 20 bases between them. CDR3 coding DNA: TGTGCCAGCAGCCCAATCGGACGGGGGTTGGGCTCTGGGGCCAACGTCCTGACTTTC. Translation gives CASSPIGRGLGSGANVLTF.

The V gene is TRBV3-1 (or the pseudogene TRBV3-2), the J gene TRBJ1-4, with D possibly TRBD1 on 6 matching bases. The CDR3 runs to 14 residues. With 2 bases removed from V and 7 bases from J, the gap between germline ends came to 11 bases. Germline V gene sequence: CDR1 LGHDT, CDR2 YNNKEL (reference sequence). DNA for the CDR3: TGTGCCAGCAGCCAATCGGCGGGGGCTGAAAAACTGTTTTTT. Its translation is CASSQSAGAEKLFF.

The chain joins TRBV28 to TRBJ1-3, with TRBD1 matching 9 bases. The CDR3 length is 16 residues. Germline-derived CDR1 and CDR2 are MDHEN and SYDVKM. V was clipped by 3 bases and J by 3 bases; unmatched bases: 6. CDR3 nucleotides: TGTGCCAGCAGTTTCCGGGACAGGGCTCATGGAAACACCATATATTTT. Its translation is CASSFRDRAHGNTIYF.

The chain employs TRBV5-6 and TRBJ1-2; maybe TRBD1 (6 bases). The CDR3 contains 13 residues. The germline CDR1 and CDR2 sequences are SGHDT and YYEEEE. Between the trimmed V and J ends, which lost 1 base and 3 bases, there was a span of 7 bases. The CDR3 is CASSLPGDYGYTF. CDR3 DNA: TGTGCCAGCAGCTTGCCAGGGGACTATGGCTACACCTTC.

J is TRBJ2-7 and V is TRBV3-1 (or the pseudogene TRBV3-2), with 7 bases matching TRBD2. This CDR3 has 15 residues. CDR1 is LGHDT, CDR2 YNNKEL, per germline (reference sequence). V lost 6 bases, J lost 1 base, and 9 bases stayed unmatched. CDR3 DNA: TGTGCCAGCAGTCTCGGGGGGTCCAATTCCTACGAGCAGTACTTC. This encodes CASSLGGSNSYEQYF.

This clone was counted only a few times. This chain connects TRBV28 to TRBJ2-7, with a weak D call TRBD2 (6 bases). In germline, CDR1 is MDHEN, CDR2 SYDVKM. This CDR3 has 14 residues. Trimming took 8 bases from V and 2 from J, leaving 16 bases between them. CDR3 in amino acids: CASADGTPPYEQYF. The CDR3 region has the DNA TGTGCCAGCGCCGACGGGACTCCTCCCTACGAGCAGTACTTC.

The V gene is TRBV27, the J gene TRBJ2-7; possibly TRBD1 for D (6 bases). This CDR3 spans 14 amino acids. In germline, CDR1 is MNHEY, CDR2 SMNVEV (reference sequence). V lost 5 bases and J lost 5, with 16 bases in between. As DNA, the CDR3 is TGTGCCAGCAGTCCGCACAGGGAATGGGACGAGCAGTACTTC. Amino acid sequence: CASSPHREWDEQYF.

The chain links TRBV5-4 to TRBJ2-3, with TRBD1 matching over 8 bases. Germline values: CDR1 SGHNT, CDR2 YYREEE (reference sequence). The trim removed 5 bases at V and 7 bases at J, leaving 6 bases unmatched. The CDR3 contains 13 residues. The CDR3 spells CASRPDRGHTQYF. As DNA, the CDR3 is TGTGCCAGCAGACCCGACAGGGGCCATACGCAGTATTTT.

This rearrangement joins TRBV12-3 or TRBV12-4 to TRBJ2-3; D uncertain. The CDR3 consists of 12 residues. The germline V and J ends were trimmed by 2 bases and 10 bases, with 10 bases remaining between them. The CDR3 region has the DNA TGTGCCAGCAGTTTATCGTCTTTAGCGCAGTATTTT. It encodes CASSLSSLAQYF.

The rearrangement links TRBV10-3 to TRBJ2-5; TRBD2 matches at 8 bases. CDR1 is ENHRY and CDR2 is SYGVKD in the germline V gene. Germline trimming cut 3 bases from V and 5 bases from J; bases unmatched to any gene: 2. There are 13 residues in the CDR3. CDR3 in DNA: TGTGCCATCAGTGAACCGGGAGGGGAGACCCAGTACTTC. Translating it yields CAISEPGGETQYF.

V usage is TRBV6-1 and J usage is TRBJ1-3, with D perhaps matching TRBD1 (5 bases). The V and J ends lost 1 base and 0 bases respectively, with 7 bases between them. This CDR3 comprises 15 residues. Germline V gives CDR1 MNHNS, CDR2 SASEGT. The CDR3 protein is CASSEVTGSGNTIYF. The CDR3 DNA reads as TGTGCCAGCAGTGAAGTAACAGGCTCTGGAAACACCATATATTTT.

V is TRBV29-1 and J is TRBJ2-7, with D hard to call. The CDR3 covers 11 residues. Trimming removed 4 bases from V and 3 bases from J, with 7 bases in between. Germline CDR1 reads SQVTM; CDR2 reads ANQGSEA. CDR3 DNA: TGCAGCGTTGGACCAGGCTACGAGCAGTACTTC. It yields the protein CSVGPGYEQYF.

The rearrangement uses TRBV19 and TRBJ2-3, with D tentatively TRBD1 (5 bases). V was trimmed by 10 bases and J by 0 bases, leaving 14 bases between them. The germline CDR1 and CDR2 sequences are LNHDA and SQIVND (reference sequence). This CDR3 region has 14 residues. The CDR3 reads CATDQGRSTDTQYF. CDR3 nucleotide sequence: TGTGCCACCGATCAGGGCAGAAGCACAGATACGCAGTATTTT.